The entry below gives a single T cell receptor (beta chain) sequence along with its context. Per germline, CDR1 LNHDA and CDR2 SQIVND (reference sequence). Trimming took 2 bases from V and 6 from J; bases not matched to a gene: 2. This CDR3 region has 14 residues. This sample is drawn from a study of blood T cell repertoires in COVID-19. Sequencing was performed with immunoSEQ multiplex PCR; in TCRdb, only in-frame clones are kept and a portion is missing. The data show over 30,000 clones, 75% seen once. V gene TRBV19 combines with J gene TRBJ1-1; 11 bases map to TRBD1. The source material was peripheral blood. The source is an elderly man with active or convalescent COVID-19. The DNA of the CDR3 is TGTGCCAGTAGTATAAGGACAGGGGGCTCTGAAGCTTTCTTT. Translation: CASSIRTGGSEAFF.